The rows below give T cell receptor beta chains drawn from one sample of a study of cytomegalovirus exposure and HLA in healthy donors. Produced via immunoSEQ multiplex PCR; TCRdb's table is partial and in-frame only. The data contain some 180,000 clones, around 77% of them singletons. The sequenced sample was PBMCs. The receptors were sampled from a woman aged 30 to 39 in good health and CMV-seronegative. Each CDR3 is given with its conserved first and last residue. Each record gives: clone size, D gene, J gene, V gene, CDR3 protein, CDR3 DNA. The D gene is left open where the match is weak. For some rows the clone size is stated as once, few or many, or as a class when expanded; others skip it.

size: -
D: -
J: TRBJ2-7
V: TRBV28
CDR3: CASSLQGSILSNYEQYF
DNA: TGTGCCAGCAGTTTGCAGGGTTCTATCCTATCGAACTACGAGCAGTACTTC

size: -
D: TRBD2
J: TRBJ2-7
V: TRBV4-2
CDR3: CASSQEFPAGAYEQYF
DNA: TGTGCCAGCAGCCAAGAATTTCCAGCGGGGGCCTACGAGCAGTACTTC

size: -
D: TRBD1
J: TRBJ2-5
V: TRBV5-1
CDR3: CATAPGRGTETQYF
DNA: TGCGCCACCGCCCCCGGCAGGGGGACGGAGACCCAGTACTTC

size: -
D: -
J: TRBJ2-5
V: TRBV27
CDR3: CASSFRRGSETQYF
DNA: TGTGCCAGCAGTTTTCGGCGGGGATCGGAGACCCAGTACTTC

size: -
D: -
J: TRBJ1-6
V: TRBV18
CDR3: CASSSGYNSPLHF
DNA: TGTGCCAGCTCATCAGGTTATAATTCACCCCTCCACTTT

size: -
D: TRBD1
J: TRBJ1-1
V: TRBV5-3
CDR3: CARSLASGGGDYTEAFF
DNA: TGTGCCAGAAGCTTGGCCTCGGGAGGGGGCGATTACACTGAAGCTTTCTTT

size: -
D: -
J: TRBJ1-2
V: TRBV6-5
CDR3: CASSYSGPSGYTF
DNA: TGTGCCAGCAGTTACTCTGGCCCATCTGGCTACACCTTC

size: -
D: TRBD1
J: TRBJ1-2
V: TRBV7-2
CDR3: CASSSRDRITYGYTF
DNA: TGTGCCAGCAGCTCCCGGGACAGGATAACATATGGCTACACCTTC

size: -
D: TRBD1
J: TRBJ2-1
V: TRBV27
CDR3: CASSPSDRHSYNEQFF
DNA: TGTGCCAGCAGTCCGTCGGACAGGCACTCCTACAATGAGCAGTTCTTC

size: -
D: -
J: TRBJ1-2
V: TRBV5-6
CDR3: CASSHRAGMAGYTF
DNA: TGTGCCAGCAGCCACAGAGCCGGGATGGCCGGCTACACCTTC

size: -
D: -
J: TRBJ1-2
V: TRBV10-3
CDR3: CAISDGYLTSNGYTF
DNA: TGTGCCATCAGTGACGGGTACCTCACTTCCAATGGCTACACCTTC

size: -
D: -
J: TRBJ2-7
V: TRBV10-3
CDR3: CAISAGVSYEQYF
DNA: TGTGCCATCAGTGCCGGGGTTAGCTACGAGCAGTACTTC

size: -
D: -
J: TRBJ1-2
V: TRBV19
CDR3: CASSRFLEIYYGYTF
DNA: TGTGCCAGTAGTAGGTTTTTGGAGATTTACTATGGCTACACCTTC

size: -
D: -
J: TRBJ2-7
V: TRBV30
CDR3: CAWTSSYEQYF
DNA: TGTGCCTGGACCTCCTCCTACGAGCAGTACTTC

size: many
D: TRBD2
J: TRBJ2-3
V: TRBV6-4
CDR3: CASSERSGGGTDTQYF
DNA: TGTGCCAGCAGTGAGCGTAGCGGGGGTGGCACAGATACGCAGTATTTT

size: -
D: -
J: TRBJ2-7
V: TRBV6-1
CDR3: CASSERSIYEQYF
DNA: TGTGCCAGCAGTGAAAGAAGCATCTACGAGCAGTACTTC

size: -
D: TRBD1
J: TRBJ1-2
V: TRBV7-8
CDR3: CASSLARSWEDRVWGYTF
DNA: TGTGCCAGCAGCTTAGCCCGTTCTTGGGAGGACAGGGTATGGGGCTACACCTTC

size: -
D: TRBD1
J: TRBJ2-3
V: TRBV6-5
CDR3: CASSYQGASTDTQYF
DNA: TGTGCCAGCAGTTACCAGGGGGCGAGCACAGATACGCAGTATTTT

size: -
D: TRBD1
J: TRBJ1-1
V: TRBV5-1
CDR3: CASSLGIDRVITEAFF
DNA: TGCGCCAGCAGCTTGGGGATCGACAGGGTGATTACTGAAGCTTTCTTT

size: -
D: TRBD2
J: TRBJ2-7
V: TRBV28
CDR3: CASSSWKLSGGSYEQYF
DNA: TGTGCCAGCAGCTCCTGGAAACTTAGCGGGGGTTCCTACGAGCAGTACTTC

size: -
D: TRBD1
J: TRBJ2-1
V: TRBV19
CDR3: CASSNGQGKHNEQFF
DNA: TGTGCCAGTAGTAATGGACAGGGAAAACACAATGAGCAGTTCTTC

size: -
D: -
J: TRBJ2-2
V: TRBV6-5
CDR3: CASSTTFSGELFF
DNA: TGTGCCAGCAGCACGACTTTTTCCGGGGAGCTGTTTTTT

size: -
D: -
J: TRBJ1-2
V: TRBV7-9
CDR3: CASSLANREGYGYTF
DNA: TGTGCCAGCAGCTTAGCTAACAGGGAGGGCTATGGCTACACCTTC

size: -
D: -
J: TRBJ1-5
V: TRBV5-4
CDR3: CASSLSGREPQHF
DNA: TGTGCCAGCAGCTTGAGTGGGAGGGAGCCCCAGCATTTT

size: -
D: -
J: TRBJ2-7
V: TRBV6-5
CDR3: CASSYSAGLTIYEQYF
DNA: TGTGCCAGCAGTTACTCGGCGGGACTTACCATCTACGAGCAGTACTTC

size: -
D: -
J: TRBJ1-1
V: TRBV11-2
CDR3: CASSLDSTGADTEAFF
DNA: TGTGCCAGCAGCTTAGATAGTACGGGAGCGGACACTGAAGCTTTCTTT

size: -
D: TRBD2
J: TRBJ2-1
V: TRBV7-9
CDR3: CASSWESGRAYNEQFF
DNA: TGTGCCAGCAGCTGGGAATCGGGGAGGGCCTACAATGAGCAGTTCTTC

size: -
D: -
J: TRBJ1-1
V: TRBV10-3
CDR3: CAISSTRGNTEAFF
DNA: TGTGCCATCAGTTCCACAAGGGGGAACACTGAAGCTTTCTTT

size: -
D: -
J: TRBJ2-2
V: TRBV9
CDR3: CASSVEGYGELFF
DNA: TGTGCCAGCAGCGTAGAGGGGTACGGGGAGCTGTTTTTT

size: -
D: TRBD2
J: TRBJ2-3
V: TRBV4-1
CDR3: CASSRTGLALDTQYF
DNA: TGCGCCAGCAGCCGCACAGGACTAGCTTTAGATACGCAGTATTTT

size: -
D: -
J: TRBJ2-1
V: TRBV27
CDR3: CASSLAPIYNEQFF
DNA: TGTGCCAGCAGTTTAGCGCCTATCTACAATGAGCAGTTCTTC

size: -
D: -
J: TRBJ1-1
V: TRBV30
CDR3: CAWSVAGFGTEAFF
DNA: TGTGCCTGGAGTGTAGCAGGGTTCGGGACTGAAGCTTTCTTT

size: -
D: -
J: TRBJ2-7
V: TRBV6-5
CDR3: CASRPDWGQQYF
DNA: TGTGCCAGCAGACCTGACTGGGGGCAGCAGTACTTC

size: -
D: -
J: TRBJ2-1
V: TRBV13
CDR3: CASSLTPPLPEGVVGEQFF
DNA: TGTGCCAGCAGCTTAACCCCCCCCCTTCCCGAGGGAGTGGTGGGTGAGCAGTTCTTC

size: -
D: TRBD1
J: TRBJ2-7
V: TRBV27
CDR3: CASSPTGTGFHEQYF
DNA: TGTGCCAGCAGTCCAACCGGGACAGGGTTCCACGAGCAGTACTTC

size: -
D: TRBD2
J: TRBJ2-7
V: TRBV5-1
CDR3: CASSPTGTSAEQYF
DNA: TGCGCCAGCAGCCCTACCGGGACTAGTGCCGAGCAGTACTTC

size: -
D: -
J: TRBJ1-2
V: TRBV19
CDR3: CASSIEDYYGYTF
DNA: TGTGCCAGTAGTATAGAAGACTACTATGGCTACACCTTC

size: -
D: -
J: TRBJ1-1
V: TRBV5-3
CDR3: CARSLNTMNTEAFF
DNA: TGTGCCAGAAGCTTGAACACTATGAACACTGAAGCTTTCTTT

size: -
D: TRBD2
J: TRBJ2-2
V: TRBV7-2
CDR3: CASRLAVNTGELFF
DNA: TGTGCCAGCAGACTAGCGGTGAACACCGGGGAGCTGTTTTTT

size: -
D: -
J: TRBJ2-3
V: TRBV11-3
CDR3: CASSWGRGNTDTQYF
DNA: TGTGCCAGCAGCTGGGGGCGGGGGAACACAGATACGCAGTATTTT

size: -
D: TRBD1
J: TRBJ1-5
V: TRBV2
CDR3: CASSFRTGDQPQHF
DNA: TGTGCCAGCAGCTTTCGGACAGGAGATCAGCCCCAGCATTTT

size: -
D: TRBD1
J: TRBJ2-5
V: TRBV5-6
CDR3: CASTTGTGGRKTQYF
DNA: TGTGCCAGCACCACCGGGACAGGGGGCAGGAAGACCCAGTACTTC

size: -
D: TRBD1
J: TRBJ1-1
V: TRBV18
CDR3: CASSPLQGAMNTEAFF
DNA: TGTGCCAGCTCACCACTACAGGGGGCTATGAACACTGAAGCTTTCTTT

size: -
D: -
J: TRBJ1-1
V: TRBV5-5
CDR3: CASSLGQSTEAFF
DNA: TGTGCCAGCAGCTTGGGACAGAGCACTGAAGCTTTCTTT

size: once
D: TRBD2
J: TRBJ2-7
V: TRBV6-6
CDR3: CASSYLAGYEQYF
DNA: TGTGCCAGCAGTTATTTAGCGGGCTACGAGCAGTACTTC